This TCR beta chain was sequenced in a study of cytomegalovirus exposure and HLA in healthy donors. Study details: The study's early data release held roughly 90 million unique TCRs from HLA-typed donors. Regarding the study as a whole: Sequencing depth across donors, presence/absence analyses assumed, was roughly uniform. Listed as cytomegalovirus-associated were 150 to 200 TCR beta chains. A later analysis appeared to link common viral pathogens to several of the most significant clusters.

PCR used 60 Vbeta primers and 13 Jbeta primers. Using immunoSEQ multiplex PCR, the repertoire was profiled, and TCRdb retains in-frame clones only, with some absent. The data contain about 180,000 clones, about four fifths of them singletons. About this clone: Antigen unknown.

The CDR3 spans 15 residues. V gave up 3 bases and J gave up 1 base; unmatched junction bases: 5. The germline CDR1 and CDR2 sequences are SGHRS and YFSETQ. The sample was PBMCs. The chain is built from TRBV5-1 and TRBJ1-1, with 8 positions matching TRBD1. This clonotype was sampled from a woman aged 30 to 39 in good health and CMV-seronegative. The chain's CDR3 is CASSWGTGANTEAFF. The CDR3 DNA sequence: TGCGCCAGCAGCTGGGGGACAGGCGCGAACACTGAAGCTTTCTTT.